The next 27 T cell receptor beta chains were all read from a single sample in a study of control samples from healthy donors and cancer patients. TCRdb's table, derived via immunoSEQ multiplex PCR, lists solely in-frame clones and lacks some. The sample lists 170,000 or so clones, around 87% occurring once. Sequencing used blood. These receptor sequences come from a woman aged 50 to 60 in good health.

The genes are TRBV6-4 and TRBJ1-2; TRBD1 aligns across 7 bases. The trim removed 7 bases at V and 4 bases at J, leaving 9 bases unmatched. Per germline, CDR1 MRHNA and CDR2 SNTAGT. The CDR3 runs to 14 residues. The CDR3 DNA is TGTGCCAGCACGGAGGCAGGGGGATTCTATGGCTACACCTTC. Protein product: CASTEAGGFYGYTF.

This chain uses TRBV5-1 with TRBJ1-1; tentative D call: TRBD1 (5 bases). The CDR3 covers 12 residues. Germline CDR1 reads SGHRS; CDR2 reads YFSETQ. V lost 4 bases, J lost 13 bases, and 17 bases lay in between. The CDR3 here is CASSPGAGRRFF. DNA for the CDR3: TGCGCCAGCAGCCCCGGGGCAGGGAGGCGTTTCTTT.

The chain uses TRBV6-5 and TRBJ1-2; 8 bases line up with TRBD1. This CDR3 is built from 13 residues. Germline CDR1 and CDR2: MNHEY and SVGAGI. V lost 5 bases and J lost 8; bases outside the gene matches: 7. CDR3: CASSRTGSGGYTF. The CDR3 region has the DNA TGTGCCAGCAGTAGGACAGGGTCAGGGGGCTACACCTTC.

This clone was detected many times. J is TRBJ2-7 and V is TRBV13, with 10 bases matching TRBD1. V lost 3 bases and J lost 6; bases outside the gene matches: 8. In germline, CDR1 is PRHDT, CDR2 FYEKMQ (reference sequence). The CDR3 consists of 15 residues. The CDR3 protein is CASSFSRTGGGEQYF. CDR3 nucleotides: TGTGCCAGCAGCTTCTCCCGGACAGGGGGAGGCGAGCAGTACTTC.

The chain carries TRBV5-4 and TRBJ1-2, with a tentative D call TRBD1 (5 bases). This CDR3 has 14 amino acids. V shed 0 bases and J shed 7 bases, with 13 bases lying between them. Germline lookup yields CDR1 SGHNT and CDR2 YYREEE (reference sequence). CDR3 nucleotides: TGTGCCAGCAGCTTGGTTCAGTTAAGGGGTGGCTACACCTTC. Protein: CASSLVQLRGGYTF.

The V gene is TRBV4-2, the J gene TRBJ2-5, with D unresolved. This CDR3 region has 14 residues. Germline assignment: CDR1 LGHNA and CDR2 YNFKEQ. V dropped 3 bases and J dropped 0 bases, with 8 bases sitting between them. The CDR3 sequence is CASSQGNYQETQYF. The CDR3, as DNA: TGTGCCAGCAGCCAGGGGAACTACCAAGAGACCCAGTACTTC.

This clone came up once. This rearrangement joins TRBV6-2 or TRBV6-3 to TRBJ2-4; D gene ambiguous. The V gene lost 4 bases and the J gene lost 0 bases, with 10 bases spanning the gap. The CDR3 covers 15 residues. Germline V gives CDR1 MNHEY, CDR2 SVGEGT. The CDR3 DNA follows: TGTGCCAGCAGTTCCGCAGGTCTAGCCAAAAACATTCAGTACTTC. Encoded protein: CASSSAGLAKNIQYF.

This chain connects TRBV11-2 to TRBJ2-1, with 11 bases fitting TRBD1. The CDR3 has 17 amino acids. From germline, CDR1 is SGHAT and CDR2 FQNNGV. J lost 10 bases, V lost 1 base, and 12 bases had no gene match. CDR3 DNA: TGTGCCAGCAGCTTAGGACCGGGACAGGGGGTGTTCTTAGAGCAGTTCTTC. Translated: CASSLGPGQGVFLEQFF.

This clone has only one observation. CDR3: CASSQGLAGGPGGNEQYF. The CDR3 DNA is TGCGCCAGCAGCCAAGGGCTGGCGGGGGGGCCAGGTGGCAACGAGCAGTACTTC. This sequence joins TRBV4-3 and TRBJ2-7, with 9 positions matching TRBD2. This CDR3 is built from 18 residues. The germline V gene has CDR1 LGHNA and CDR2 YSLEER. V shed 1 base, J shed 5 bases, and the junction held 15 bases outside the gene matches.

CDR3 loop: CASSFAENTEAFF. CDR3 nucleotide sequence: TGTGCCAGCAGCTTCGCGGAGAACACTGAAGCTTTCTTT. V is TRBV7-9 and J is TRBJ1-1; D is undetermined. The CDR3 runs to 13 residues. V dropped 3 bases and J dropped 1 base, with 6 bases sitting between them. CDR1 and CDR2 from the germline V gene are SEHNR and FQNEAQ (reference sequence).

The chain uses TRBV7-2 and TRBJ1-1; D is undetermined. Germline CDR1 reads SGHTA; CDR2 reads FQGNSA. The CDR3 extends over 17 amino acids. With 1 base removed from V and 4 bases from J, the gap between germline ends came to 19 bases. The CDR3 loop reads CASSLDSGLGGGTEAFF. CDR3 in DNA: TGTGCCAGCAGCTTAGACTCGGGGTTGGGCGGAGGCACTGAAGCTTTCTTT.

The chain recombines TRBV30 with TRBJ2-1; D uncertain. This CDR3 has 11 amino acids. V dropped 4 bases and J dropped 9 bases, with 10 bases sitting between them. Per the germline V gene, CDR1 is GTSNPN and CDR2 is SVGIG (reference sequence). The CDR3 loop is CAWTNGPEQFF. For the CDR3, the DNA is TGTGCCTGGACGAATGGGCCTGAGCAGTTCTTC.

V is TRBV6-1 and J is TRBJ2-1; the match to TRBD2 covers 12 bases. J gave up 0 bases and V 4 bases, and 4 bases lay outside the gene matches. The germline gives CDR1 MNHNS, CDR2 SASEGT. CDR3 length equals 17 residues. The CDR3 loop is CASSGRLAGASYNEQFF. The CDR3 region has the DNA TGTGCCAGCAGTGGACGACTAGCGGGGGCCTCCTACAATGAGCAGTTCTTC.

The chain couples TRBV27 to TRBJ1-2, with D hard to call. Germline loops: CDR1 MNHEY, CDR2 SMNVEV (reference sequence). Trimming cost V 8 bases and J 8 bases, with 15 bases left between them. The CDR3 is 12 residues long. The CDR3 sequence: CASHGGTLGYTF. CDR3 nucleotide sequence: TGTGCCAGCCATGGAGGCACCTTGGGCTACACCTTC.

The gene calls are TRBV28 and TRBJ1-1; D gene unclear. The germline V gene has CDR1 MDHEN and CDR2 SYDVKM. The V end was cut by 3 bases, the J end by 0 bases, with 5 bases between. CDR3 length: 13 amino acids. The CDR3 DNA is TGTGCCAGCAGTTTGGCCGTGAACACTGAAGCTTTCTTT. This translates into CASSLAVNTEAFF.

The chain combines TRBV12-5 with TRBJ2-3; a possible D gene is TRBD1 (6 bases). This CDR3 comprises 16 residues. Germline CDR1 and CDR2: LGHNT and FRNRAP. Trimming stripped 1 base from V and 2 bases from J, with 13 bases between. The CDR3 here is CASGLGEGGPTDTQYF. CDR3 coding DNA: TGTGCTAGTGGTTTGGGAGAAGGGGGACCCACAGATACGCAGTATTTT.

This chain joins TRBV7-8 and TRBJ1-5, with a weak D call TRBD1 (6 bases). CDR1 is SGHVS and CDR2 is FQNEAQ in the germline V gene. There are 15 residues in the CDR3. Between the trimmed V and J ends, which lost 7 bases and 6 bases, there was a span of 19 bases. The CDR3 nucleotides are TGTGCCAGCACTTCACAGAGGGGGGGCGGTCAGCCCCAGCATTTT. Protein: CASTSQRGGGQPQHF.

V and J are TRBV5-4 and TRBJ2-5; 7 positions agree with TRBD1. Losses at the gene ends were 0 bases for V and 5 bases for J; bases not matched to a gene: 7. Per the germline V gene, CDR1 is SGHNT and CDR2 is YYREEE (reference sequence). The CDR3 runs to 15 residues. For the CDR3, the DNA is TGTGCCAGCAGCTTGGATGGACAGGTTGGGGAGACCCAGTACTTC. Translating it yields CASSLDGQVGETQYF.

V and J are TRBV19 and TRBJ2-7; D is possibly TRBD1 or TRBD2 (5 bases each). Germline V gene data show CDR1 as LNHDA and CDR2 as SQIVND (reference sequence). With 9 bases removed from V and 1 base from J, the gap between germline ends came to 19 bases. CDR3 length: 15 amino acids. The CDR3 bases are TGTGCCAGCGGACCGGGACCGCAAGCTTCCTACGAGCAGTACTTC. Its protein product is CASGPGPQASYEQYF. Using reference TRBV19 and TRBJ2-7 for the parts outside the CDR3, the full variable domain is DGGITQSPKYLFRKEGQNVTLSCEQNLNHDAMYWYRQDPGQGLRLIYYSQIVNDFQKGDIAEGYSVSREKKESFPLTVTSAQKNPTAFYLCASGPGPQASYEQYFGPGTRLTVT.

The chain carries TRBV19 and TRBJ2-4; D may be TRBD1 or TRBD2 (5 bases each). With 4 bases removed from V and 6 bases from J, the gap between germline ends came to 13 bases. Looked up from germline, CDR1 is LNHDA and CDR2 is SQIVND (reference sequence). This CDR3 is 14 amino acids long. CDR3 in amino acids: CASSRDRGGNIQYF. CDR3 DNA sequence: TGTGCCAGTAGTAGAGACAGAGGAGGAAACATTCAGTACTTC. The variable domain in full, with the rest retrieved from reference TRBV19 and TRBJ2-4, is DGGITQSPKYLFRKEGQNVTLSCEQNLNHDAMYWYRQDPGQGLRLIYYSQIVNDFQKGDIAEGYSVSREKKESFPLTVTSAQKNPTAFYLCASSRDRGGNIQYFGAGTRLSVL.

The CDR3 bases are TGTGCCAGCAGATTAACACCGGGACAGGGCAATGAGCAGTTCTTC. Translating it yields CASRLTPGQGNEQFF. The chain couples TRBV13 to TRBJ2-1; 9 nucleotides align to TRBD1. The CDR3 runs 15 residues. V shed 6 bases, J shed 6 bases, and the junction held 9 bases outside the gene matches. Germline V CDR1 and CDR2: PRHDT, FYEKMQ (reference sequence).

The rearrangement uses TRBV4-1 and TRBJ1-2; a weak D match, TRBD1 (6 bases). Germline-derived CDR1 and CDR2 are MGHRA and YSYEKL. V was cut by 1 base and J by 8 bases, with 14 bases left in between. The CDR3 sequence is 14 residues long. The CDR3 sequence: CASSQGDTKIGYTF. As DNA, the CDR3 is TGCGCCAGCAGCCAAGGGGACACGAAGATCGGCTACACCTTC.

V and J are TRBV18 and TRBJ2-7; 8 bases map to TRBD1. Germline V lookup: CDR1 KGHSH, CDR2 LQKENI. Trimming at V came to 3 bases and at J to 5 bases, leaving 12 bases not matched to a gene. The CDR3 totals 16 residues. The CDR3 spells CASSPSAGGWGNEQYF. In DNA form, the CDR3 reads TGTGCCAGCTCACCCTCGGCAGGGGGCTGGGGGAACGAGCAGTACTTC. The whole variable domain, remainder taken from reference TRBV18 and TRBJ2-7, is NAGVMQNPRHLVRRRGQEARLRCSPMKGHSHVYWYRQLPEEGLKFMVYLQKENIIDESGMPKERFSAEFPKEGPSILRIQQVVRGDSAAYFCASSPSAGGWGNEQYFGPGTRLTVT.

V gene TRBV30 combines with J gene TRBJ1-6; D is undetermined. The V end was cut by 0 bases, the J end by 8 bases, with 11 bases between. The CDR3 length is 14 residues. CDR1 and CDR2 (germline): GTSNPN, SVGIG (reference sequence). CDR3 bases: TGTGCCTGGAGTGTACCCGGCAGTTATTCACCCCTCCACTTT. Encoded protein: CAWSVPGSYSPLHF. Combining the CDR3 with reference TRBV30 and TRBJ1-6 gives the whole variable domain SQTIHQWPATLVQPVGSPLSLECTVEGTSNPNLYWYRQAAGRGLQLLFYSVGIGQISSEVPQNLSASRPQDRQFILSSKKLLLSDSGFYLCAWSVPGSYSPLHFGNGTRLTVT.

J is TRBJ1-2 and V is TRBV5-1; 12 bases line up with TRBD1. Unmatched junction bases numbered 5, after V lost 2 bases and J lost 6 bases. The CDR3 covers 15 residues. Germline CDR1 and CDR2: SGHRS and YFSETQ. This chain's CDR3 is CASSLPGTGGDGYTF. In nucleotides, the CDR3 is TGCGCCAGCAGCTTACCCGGGACAGGGGGCGATGGCTACACCTTC.

This rearrangement joins TRBV16 to TRBJ1-1, with no clear D. Deletions cut 6 bases from V and 3 bases from J, with 5 bases between. The CDR3 consists of 11 residues. The V gene's germline CDR1 is KGHSY and CDR2 FQNENV. This CDR3 is CASSADTEAFF. The CDR3 DNA reads as TGTGCCAGCAGTGCGGACACTGAAGCTTTCTTT.

The chain links TRBV7-9 to TRBJ2-1; D uncertain. The CDR3 runs to 12 residues. Trimming pared 2 bases from V and 6 bases from J, leaving 5 bases between. The germline gives CDR1 SEHNR, CDR2 FQNEAQ (reference sequence). The CDR3 bases are TGTGCCAGCAGCTTAAGTGGCAATGAGCAGTTCTTC. It specifies CASSLSGNEQFF.